This TCR beta chain is from a study of T cell clonality in common variable immunodeficiency. Diagnosis required reduced IgG, IgA and/or IgM with specific antibody deficiency. This CDR3 has 16 residues. With 6 bases removed from V and 0 bases from J, the gap between germline ends came to 17 bases. TCRdb keeps only in-frame clones here, not all; method: immunoSEQ multiplex PCR. In total the sample includes over 20,000 clones, none of them seen once. Ten or more counts support this clone. The antigen is undetermined. Coverage ceases 3 residues before the CDR3 finishes, and the germline J gene fills in the end. Whole-study findings and limits: CVID subjects shared fewer TCRbeta clones than healthy controls did. Reportedly, TCR beta sequences from common variable immunodeficiency showed fewer deletions and N-nucleotide insertions. CVID subjects had higher TCRbeta clonality than healthy controls, most marked in about a third.

Specimen: peripheral blood mononuclear cells. This TCR was sampled from a human donor with common variable immunodeficiency. J is TRBJ1-2 and V is TRBV23-1, with D perhaps matching TRBD1 (5 bases). TRBV23-1 is marked as an open reading frame, function uncertain. The CDR3 region is CASRRDCRPANYGYTF. The DNA read from the CDR3 is TGCGCCAGCAGGCGGGACTGTCGACCCGCTAACTATGGC.